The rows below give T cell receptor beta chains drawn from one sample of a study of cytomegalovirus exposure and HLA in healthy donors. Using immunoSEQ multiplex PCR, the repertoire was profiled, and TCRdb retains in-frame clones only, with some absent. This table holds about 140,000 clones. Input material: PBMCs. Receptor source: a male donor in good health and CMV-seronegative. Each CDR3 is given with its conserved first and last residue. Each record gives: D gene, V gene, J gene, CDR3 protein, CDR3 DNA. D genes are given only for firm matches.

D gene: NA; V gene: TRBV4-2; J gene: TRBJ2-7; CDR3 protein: CASSKIRDWSYEQYF; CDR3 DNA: TGTGCCAGCAGCAAAATCCGGGACTGGTCCTACGAGCAGTACTTC
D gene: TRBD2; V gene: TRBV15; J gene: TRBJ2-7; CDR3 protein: CATSPSGIRYEQYF; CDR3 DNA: TGTGCCACCAGTCCTAGCGGGATTCGGTACGAGCAGTACTTC
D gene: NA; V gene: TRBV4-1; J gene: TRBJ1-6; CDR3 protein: CASSQESQQGRSPLHF; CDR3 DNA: TGCGCCAGCAGCCAAGAATCCCAGCAGGGTAGGTCACCCCTCCACTTT
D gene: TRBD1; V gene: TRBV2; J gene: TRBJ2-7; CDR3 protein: CASRPSTGGDSYEQYF; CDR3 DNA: TGTGCCAGCAGGCCATCGACAGGGGGGGACTCCTACGAGCAGTACTTC
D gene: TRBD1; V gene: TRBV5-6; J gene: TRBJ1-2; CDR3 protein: CASSFRDRNYGYTF; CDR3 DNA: TGTGCCAGCAGCTTCCGGGACAGGAACTATGGCTACACCTTC
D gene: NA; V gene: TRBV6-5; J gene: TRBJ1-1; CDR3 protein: CASSRTGNTEAFF; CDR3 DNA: TGTGCCAGCAGCCGTACAGGTAACACTGAAGCTTTCTTT
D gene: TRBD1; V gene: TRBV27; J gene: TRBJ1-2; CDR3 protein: CASSTRGYYSYTF; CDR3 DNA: TGTGCCAGCAGCACCAGGGGGTATTATAGCTACACCTTC
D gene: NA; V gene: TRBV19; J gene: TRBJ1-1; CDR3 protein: CASSIDGAAPDF; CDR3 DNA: TGTGCCAGTAGTATAGATGGCGCGGCACCCGATTTT
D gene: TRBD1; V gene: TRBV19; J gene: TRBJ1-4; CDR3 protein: CASSSEGTDEKLFF; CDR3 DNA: TGTGCCAGTAGCTCTGAAGGGACAGATGAAAAACTGTTTTTT
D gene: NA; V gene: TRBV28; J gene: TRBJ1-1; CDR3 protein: CASSSQGGMGTEAFF; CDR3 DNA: TGTGCCAGCAGTTCACAGGGTGGTATGGGCACTGAAGCTTTCTTT
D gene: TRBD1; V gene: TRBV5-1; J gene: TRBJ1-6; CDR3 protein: CASSHGDSSFAASPLHF; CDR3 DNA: TGCGCCAGCAGCCATGGGGACAGCTCTTTCGCCGCTTCACCCCTCCACTTT
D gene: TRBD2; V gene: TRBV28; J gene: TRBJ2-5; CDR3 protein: CASTPGLAGGPGLQETQYF; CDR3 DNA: TGTGCCAGCACCCCCGGACTAGCGGGGGGGCCGGGTCTCCAAGAGACCCAGTACTTC
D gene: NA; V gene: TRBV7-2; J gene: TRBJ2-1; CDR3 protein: CASSLTRGSYNEQFF; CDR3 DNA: TGTGCCAGCAGCTTAACACGGGGCTCCTACAATGAGCAGTTCTTC
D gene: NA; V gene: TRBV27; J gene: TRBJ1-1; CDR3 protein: CASSFDLLSGTEAFF; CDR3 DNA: TGTGCCAGCAGTTTCGATCTCCTTTCGGGCACTGAAGCTTTCTTT
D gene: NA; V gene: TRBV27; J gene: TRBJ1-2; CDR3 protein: CASSSPHYGYTF; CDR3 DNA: TGTGCCAGCAGTTCCCCCCATTATGGCTACACCTTC
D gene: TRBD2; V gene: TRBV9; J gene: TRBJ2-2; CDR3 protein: CASSVAEAGEGGELFF; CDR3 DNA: TGTGCCAGCAGCGTTGCGGAGGCGGGAGAGGGCGGGGAGCTGTTTTTT
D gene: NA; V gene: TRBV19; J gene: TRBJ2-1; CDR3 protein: CASSTRQGRPGEGLGNEQFF; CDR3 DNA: TGTGCCAGTAGTACCCGACAGGGTCGGCCGGGAGAGGGTCTGGGCAATGAGCAGTTCTTC
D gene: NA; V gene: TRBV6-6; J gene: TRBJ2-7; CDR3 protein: CASLRRDRSGKQYF; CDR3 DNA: TGTGCCAGCCTTAGGAGGGATAGGTCCGGGAAGCAGTACTTC
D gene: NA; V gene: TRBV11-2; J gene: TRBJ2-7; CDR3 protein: CASSFQGPNYEQYF; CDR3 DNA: TGTGCCAGCAGCTTCCAGGGGCCTAACTACGAGCAGTACTTC
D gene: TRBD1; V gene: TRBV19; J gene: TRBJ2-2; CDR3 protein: CASNRGYTGELFF; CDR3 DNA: TGTGCCAGTAACAGGGGATACACCGGGGAGCTGTTTTTT
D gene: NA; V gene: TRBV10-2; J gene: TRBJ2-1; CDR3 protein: CASIPPGRGAVEQFF; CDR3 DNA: TGCGCCAGCATTCCTCCGGGGAGAGGAGCCGTTGAGCAGTTCTTC
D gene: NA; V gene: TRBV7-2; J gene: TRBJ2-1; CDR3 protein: CASSFPGLNEQFF; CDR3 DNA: TGTGCCAGCAGCTTCCCAGGGTTAAATGAGCAGTTCTTC
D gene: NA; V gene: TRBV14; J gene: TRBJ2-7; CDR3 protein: CASSQGLARTYEQYF; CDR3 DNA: TGTGCCAGCAGCCAAGGTTTAGCGCGAACCTACGAGCAGTACTTC
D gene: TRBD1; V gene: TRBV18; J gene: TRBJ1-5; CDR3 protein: CASSPRGQTNQPQHF; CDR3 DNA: TGTGCCAGCTCACCAAGGGGACAGACAAATCAGCCCCAGCATTTT
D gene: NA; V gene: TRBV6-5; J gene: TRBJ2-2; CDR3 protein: CASSRTGGTGELFF; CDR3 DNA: TGTGCCAGCAGTCGGACAGGAGGGACCGGGGAGCTGTTTTTT
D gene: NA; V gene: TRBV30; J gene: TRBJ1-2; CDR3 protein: CAWAEGMAALYGYTF; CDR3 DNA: TGTGCCTGGGCGGAGGGGATGGCGGCACTCTATGGCTACACCTTC
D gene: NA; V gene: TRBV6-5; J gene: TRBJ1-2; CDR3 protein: CASSSRGEPYGYTF; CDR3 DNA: TGTGCCAGCAGTTCGCGGGGGGAACCCTATGGCTACACCTTC
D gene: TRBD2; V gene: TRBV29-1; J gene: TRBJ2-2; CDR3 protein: CSVQTSGSRGELFF; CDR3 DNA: TGCAGCGTCCAGACTAGCGGGAGCCGCGGGGAGCTGTTTTTT
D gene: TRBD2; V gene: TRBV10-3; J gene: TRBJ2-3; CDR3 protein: CAVNPTGLGSQDTQYF; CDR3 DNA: TGTGCCGTCAATCCTACGGGACTAGGTAGTCAAGATACGCAGTATTTT
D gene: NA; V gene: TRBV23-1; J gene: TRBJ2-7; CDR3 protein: CASSQSRQNYEQYF; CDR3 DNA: TGCGCCAGCAGTCAATCTCGCCAGAACTACGAGCAGTACTTC
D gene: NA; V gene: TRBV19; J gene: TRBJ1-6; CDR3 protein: CATQVSYNSPLHF; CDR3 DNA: TGTGCCACGCAGGTCTCCTATAATTCACCCCTCCACTTT
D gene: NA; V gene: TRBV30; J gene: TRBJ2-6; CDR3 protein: CAWSSTDSPSSGANVLTF; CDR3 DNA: TGTGCCTGGAGTTCGACTGATTCCCCTAGCTCTGGGGCCAACGTCCTGACTTTC
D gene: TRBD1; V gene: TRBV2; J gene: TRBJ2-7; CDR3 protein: CASQGQRNPTYEQYF; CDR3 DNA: TGTGCCAGCCAGGGACAGCGAAACCCCACCTACGAGCAGTACTTC
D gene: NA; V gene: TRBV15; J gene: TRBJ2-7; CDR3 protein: CATAWERSYEQYF; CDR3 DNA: TGTGCCACCGCCTGGGAGAGATCCTACGAGCAGTACTTC
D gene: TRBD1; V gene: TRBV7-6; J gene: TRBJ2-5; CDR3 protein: CASSHQRQGQETQYF; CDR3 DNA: TGTGCCAGCAGCCACCAGCGACAGGGACAAGAGACCCAGTACTTC
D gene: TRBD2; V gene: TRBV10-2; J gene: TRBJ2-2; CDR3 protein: CASIIGTSGLTGELFF; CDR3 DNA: TGCGCCAGCATAATCGGGACTAGCGGGCTCACCGGGGAGCTGTTTTTT
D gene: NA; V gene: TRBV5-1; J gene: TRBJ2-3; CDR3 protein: CASSFIQGLGRGTDTQYF; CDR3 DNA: TGCGCCAGCAGCTTTATACAGGGTTTGGGGCGAGGCACAGATACGCAGTATTTT
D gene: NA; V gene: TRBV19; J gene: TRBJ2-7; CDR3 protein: CASKGVTSGKREQYF; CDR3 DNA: TGTGCCAGTAAGGGGGTGACGTCAGGGAAGCGGGAGCAGTACTTC
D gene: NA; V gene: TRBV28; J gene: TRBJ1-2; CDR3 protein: CASTRIRGSGYTF; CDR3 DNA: TGTGCCAGCACCCGGATTAGGGGAAGCGGCTACACCTTC
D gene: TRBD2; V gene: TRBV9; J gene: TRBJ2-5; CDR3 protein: CASSEGGRSPETQYF; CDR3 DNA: TGTGCCAGCAGCGAGGGAGGGCGGTCCCCAGAGACCCAGTACTTC
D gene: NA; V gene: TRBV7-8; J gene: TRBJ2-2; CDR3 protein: CASSLARGTNTGELFF; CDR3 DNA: TGTGCCAGCAGCTTAGCGAGGGGGACGAACACCGGGGAGCTGTTTTTT
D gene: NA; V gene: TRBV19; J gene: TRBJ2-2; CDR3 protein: CASTRADTTSSGELFF; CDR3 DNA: TGTGCCAGTACGAGGGCGGATACTACTTCCTCCGGGGAGCTGTTTTTT
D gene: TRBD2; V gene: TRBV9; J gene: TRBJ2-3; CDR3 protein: CASSPQLRGGSTDTQYF; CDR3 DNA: TGTGCCAGCAGCCCCCAGCTCCGGGGGGGCTCCACAGATACGCAGTATTTT
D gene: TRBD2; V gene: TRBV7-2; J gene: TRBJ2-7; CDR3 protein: CASSLASGASYEQYF; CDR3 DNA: TGTGCCAGCAGCTTAGCTAGCGGGGCTTCCTACGAGCAGTACTTC
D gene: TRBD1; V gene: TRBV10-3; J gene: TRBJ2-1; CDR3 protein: CAIRTGGGNNEQFF; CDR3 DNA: TGTGCCATCAGAACAGGGGGCGGAAACAATGAGCAGTTCTTC
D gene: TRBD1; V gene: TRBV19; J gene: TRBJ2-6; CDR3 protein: CASSRQGAGANVLTF; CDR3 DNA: TGTGCCAGTAGCCGACAGGGGGCTGGGGCCAACGTCCTGACTTTC
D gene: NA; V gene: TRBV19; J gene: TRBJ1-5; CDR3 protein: CASSIVVGVGNQPQHF; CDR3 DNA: TGTGCCAGTAGTATAGTTGTAGGGGTAGGGAATCAGCCCCAGCATTTT